A selection of T cell receptor beta chains follows, all from one sample in a study of blood T cell repertoires in COVID-19. Using immunoSEQ multiplex PCR, the repertoire was profiled, and TCRdb retains in-frame clones only, with some absent. The sample records tens of thousands of clones, 70% to 90% being singletons. Sequenced sample: peripheral blood. The receptors derive from a man between 45 and 60 years old with acute or convalescent COVID-19. Each CDR3 is given with its conserved first and last residue.

CDR3: CASSFLGQESPLHF; V: TRBV5-1; length: 14; J: TRBJ1-6
CDR3: CASSTPRGFAQFTLHF; V: TRBV28; length: 16; J: TRBJ1-6
CDR3: CSVCLYMNTEAFF; V: TRBV29-1; length: 13; J: TRBJ1-1
CDR3: CAWSVTSGGPTDTQYF; V: TRBV30; length: 16; J: TRBJ2-3
CDR3: CASSPQGVRGYTF; V: TRBV28; length: 13; J: TRBJ1-2
CDR3: CASSLDLAGETEAFF; V: TRBV11-2; length: 15; J: TRBJ1-1
CDR3: CAISEGTGNSEQYF; V: TRBV10-3; length: 14; J: TRBJ2-7
CDR3: CASGFGATSGRAYEQFF; V: TRBV7-2; length: 17; J: TRBJ2-1
CDR3: CASSHRTGGNTGELFF; V: TRBV6-6; length: 16; J: TRBJ2-2
CDR3: CASSSGTGIVYEQYF; V: TRBV19; length: 15; J: TRBJ2-7
CDR3: CASSLAEQNYGYTF; V: TRBV5-1; length: 14; J: TRBJ1-2
CDR3: CASSLGANEQFF; V: TRBV19; length: 12; J: TRBJ2-1
CDR3: CASSHLRGAVNEQFF; V: TRBV6-6; length: 15; J: TRBJ2-1
CDR3: CASSLEGQANTEAFF; V: TRBV4-3; length: 15; J: TRBJ1-1
CDR3: CASSNAPTGTGYGYTF; V: TRBV19; length: 16; J: TRBJ1-2
CDR3: CASSSVAANTGELFF; V: TRBV6-5; length: 15; J: TRBJ2-2
CDR3: CASSLGLRGTDTQYF; V: TRBV7-2; length: 15; J: TRBJ2-3
CDR3: CASSSGAANYGYTF; V: TRBV7-2; length: 14; J: TRBJ1-2
CDR3: CASSQLLTGTVNYGYTF; V: TRBV3-1/TRBV3-2; length: 17; J: TRBJ1-2
CDR3: CASDRGYTEAFF; V: TRBV6-5; length: 12; J: TRBJ1-1
CDR3: CASSDRDRLSYEQYF; V: TRBV7-2; length: 15; J: TRBJ2-7
CDR3: CASSLASSGQETQYF; V: TRBV5-1; length: 15; J: TRBJ2-5
CDR3: CASSLFPQGWADTQYF; V: TRBV27; length: 16; J: TRBJ2-3
CDR3: CSVDGDREGYGYTF; V: TRBV29-1; length: 14; J: TRBJ1-2
CDR3: CASSSGTGAVEQYF; V: TRBV7-2; length: 14; J: TRBJ2-7
CDR3: CASSGDSLDTGELFF; V: TRBV5-1; length: 15; J: TRBJ2-2